One and the same sample provided the 5 T cell receptor beta chains below, sequenced in a study of blood T cell repertoires in COVID-19. Produced via immunoSEQ multiplex PCR; TCRdb's table is partial and in-frame only. The data hold 100,000 or so clones, with 75% to 85% observed a single time. Sequenced sample: peripheral blood. These TCRs come from a woman aged 70-85 years with acute or convalescent COVID-19.

J is TRBJ1-3 and V is TRBV9; 7 bases line up with TRBD1. Germline-derived CDR1 and CDR2 are SGDLS and YYNGEE. The CDR3 length is 14 residues. Unmatched junction bases numbered 1, after V lost 0 bases and J lost 4 bases. Here the CDR3 reads CASSVDRGGNTIYF. Written as DNA, the CDR3 is TGTGCCAGCAGCGTAGACAGGGGCGGAAACACCATATATTTT.

J is TRBJ2-3 and V is TRBV7-8, with 7 nucleotides matching TRBD1. Germline V gives CDR1 SGHVS, CDR2 FQNEAQ. The CDR3 sequence is 16 residues long. V shed 5 bases, J shed 0 bases, and the junction held 8 bases outside the gene matches. The chain's CDR3 is CASSAFPGQSTDTQYF. CDR3 coding DNA: TGTGCCAGCAGCGCCTTTCCGGGACAGAGCACAGATACGCAGTATTTT. Based on the CDR3 plus reference TRBV7-8 and TRBJ2-3, the full variable domain is GAGVSQSPRYKVAKRGQDVALRCDPISGHVSLFWYQQALGQGPEFLTYFQNEAQLDKSGLPSDRFFAERPEGSVSTLKIQRTQQEDSAVYLCASSAFPGQSTDTQYFGPGTRLTVL.

The genes are TRBV19 and TRBJ1-1, with D maybe TRBD1 (6 bases). Germline CDR1 and CDR2: LNHDA and SQIVND (reference sequence). V was cut by 1 base and J by 5 bases, with 11 bases left in between. The CDR3 has 14 amino acids. CDR3 bases: TGTGCCAGTAGTATAGGCAGGGGAAGGACTGAAGCTTTCTTT. This translates into CASSIGRGRTEAFF. Full variable domain (outside the CDR3, taken from reference TRBV19 and TRBJ1-1): DGGITQSPKYLFRKEGQNVTLSCEQNLNHDAMYWYRQDPGQGLRLIYYSQIVNDFQKGDIAEGYSVSREKKESFPLTVTSAQKNPTAFYLCASSIGRGRTEAFFGQGTRLTVV.

The gene calls are TRBV9 and TRBJ2-1, with TRBD2 as a possible D gene (6 bases). V was clipped by 6 bases and J by 8 bases, with 12 bases between them. This CDR3 comprises 12 residues. The germline CDR1 and CDR2 sequences are SGDLS and YYNGEE. The chain's CDR3 is CASTLGGHEQFF. In DNA form, the CDR3 reads TGTGCCAGCACTTTGGGAGGCCATGAGCAGTTCTTC. The full variable domain, completed using reference TRBV9 and TRBJ2-1, is DSGVTQTPKHLITATGQRVTLRCSPRSGDLSVYWYQQSLDQGLQFLIQYYNGEERAKGNILERFSAQQFPDLHSELNLSSLELGDSALYFCASTLGGHEQFFGPGTRLTVL.

The chain uses TRBV10-3 and TRBJ2-5; D perhaps matches TRBD2 (6 bases). Germline loops: CDR1 ENHRY, CDR2 SYGVKD. Trimming removed 3 bases at V and 5 bases at J, with 16 bases between. The CDR3 runs 15 residues. In DNA, the CDR3 is TGTGCCATCAGTGACGTCCGGGTAGGGAGGGAGACCCAGTACTTC. Its translation is CAISDVRVGRETQYF.